This is a list of T cell receptor beta chains from one sample in a study of T cell changes during pregnancy in multiple sclerosis. Assay used: immunoSEQ multiplex PCR; TCRdb lists only in-frame clones, some missing. Among 40,000 or so clones listed, around 90% were seen once. Material: CD4+ T cells from peripheral blood mononuclear cells, obtained in the third trimester of pregnancy. Source of these receptors: a female donor in good health, enrolled as a control in a pregnancy study. Both conserved end residues are part of each CDR3. D genes are given only for firm matches. Clone size is given for some rows only: seen once, a few or many times, or a class if the clone is expanded.

CDR3	DNA	size	V	D	J
CASKGPYTGELFF	TGTGCCAGTAAGGGGCCATACACCGGGGAGCTGTTTTTT	NA	TRBV19	NA	TRBJ2-2
CARSSLRREASYEQYF	TGTGCCAGAAGCTCCCTCAGGCGGGAGGCCTCCTACGAGCAGTACTTC	NA	TRBV5-3	TRBD2	TRBJ2-7
CASSLRTSGSTDTQYF	TGTGCCAGCTCACTCCGGACTAGCGGGAGCACAGATACGCAGTATTTT	few	TRBV18	TRBD2	TRBJ2-3
CASSYDTGRTEAFF	TGTGCCAGCAGTTACGACACAGGGCGGACTGAAGCTTTCTTT	NA	TRBV6-5	NA	TRBJ1-1
CASLIGEVWTEAFF	TGTGCCAGCTTAATTGGGGAGGTGTGGACTGAAGCTTTCTTT	NA	TRBV6-1	NA	TRBJ1-1
CASSEVRRRNTEAFF	TGTGCCAGCAGTGAAGTCAGGAGGCGGAACACTGAAGCTTTCTTT	NA	TRBV6-1	NA	TRBJ1-1
CSVEDPTGGATDTQYF	TGCAGCGTTGAAGATCCAACGGGCGGGGCCACAGATACGCAGTATTTT	NA	TRBV29-1	NA	TRBJ2-3
CATGGGGYGYTF	TGTGCCACCGGTGGGGGGGGCTATGGCTACACCTTC	NA	TRBV19	NA	TRBJ1-2
CATSLAGGPWEQFF	TGTGCCACTTCCCTAGCGGGGGGGCCGTGGGAGCAGTTCTTC	NA	TRBV7-2	TRBD2	TRBJ2-1
CASNLGASNQPQHF	TGTGCCAGCAACTTGGGGGCCAGCAATCAGCCCCAGCATTTT	NA	TRBV6-6	NA	TRBJ1-5
CASSQDRVGGGRGGTTDTQYF	TGCGCCAGCAGCCAAGATCGTGTGGGTGGTGGCCGGGGGGGAACCACAGATACGCAGTATTTT	NA	TRBV4-1	TRBD2	TRBJ2-3
CASSPVLWTSGGETQYF	TGTGCCAGTAGTCCAGTTCTTTGGACTAGCGGGGGAGAGACCCAGTACTTC	NA	TRBV19	TRBD2	TRBJ2-5
CASSLTVLGTGREQYF	TGTGCCAGCAGTTTAACCGTCCTGGGGACAGGGCGCGAGCAGTACTTC	NA	TRBV28	TRBD1	TRBJ2-7
CASSLSINRGTQYF	TGTGCCAGCAGTTTATCGATAAATAGGGGGACCCAGTACTTC	NA	TRBV27	NA	TRBJ2-5
CASSPTPDEAFF	TGTGCCAGCTCACCCACACCCGATGAAGCTTTCTTT	NA	TRBV18	NA	TRBJ1-1
CASSHHRATEAFF	TGTGCCAGCAGCCATCACAGGGCAACTGAAGCTTTCTTT	NA	TRBV14	NA	TRBJ1-1
CASSPPGQGNTGELFF	TGTGCCAGCAGCCCCCCAGGGCAGGGGAACACCGGGGAGCTGTTTTTT	NA	TRBV7-2	NA	TRBJ2-2
CAISDGSSSDTQYF	TGTGCCATCAGTGACGGTTCTAGCTCCGATACGCAGTATTTT	NA	TRBV10-3	NA	TRBJ2-3
CASSPLTANTEAFF	TGTGCCAGCTCACCGTTGACAGCGAACACTGAAGCTTTCTTT	NA	TRBV18	NA	TRBJ1-1
CASSPFLPRGYEQYF	TGTGCCAGCAGTCCCTTCCTCCCTAGGGGTTACGAGCAGTACTTC	NA	TRBV27	NA	TRBJ2-7
CASGTGFTF	TGTGCCAGCGGTACAGGGTTCACCTTC	NA	TRBV28	NA	TRBJ1-2
CSVDQGSYNEQFF	TGCAGCGTGGATCAGGGGTCCTACAATGAGCAGTTCTTC	NA	TRBV29-1	NA	TRBJ2-1
CASSFSKNIQYF	TGTGCCAGCAGCTTCAGTAAAAACATTCAGTACTTC	NA	TRBV11-2	NA	TRBJ2-4
CASSLLSRGAYHDF	TGTGCCAGCAGCTTACTCAGCAGGGGCGCCTACCACGACTTC	NA	TRBV7-8	NA	TRBJ1-2
CAWVRGGGYEQYF	TGTGCCTGGGTCCGCGGGGGAGGCTACGAGCAGTACTTC	NA	TRBV30	TRBD2	TRBJ2-7
CASSQDPGGDSPLHF	TGTGCCAGCAGCCAAGATCCGGGGGGGGATTCACCCCTCCACTTT	NA	TRBV14	NA	TRBJ1-6
CASSQQVFNTIYF	TGTGCCAGCTCACAACAGGTCTTCAACACCATATATTTT	NA	TRBV18	NA	TRBJ1-3
CASSLGSSYNSPLHF	TGTGCCAGCAGCTTGGGTAGCTCCTATAATTCACCCCTCCACTTT	once	TRBV5-6	NA	TRBJ1-6
CASSGTSVPTDTQYF	TGTGCCAGCAGCGGTACTAGCGTGCCCACAGATACGCAGTATTTT	few	TRBV9	TRBD2	TRBJ2-3
CASSPYGPGQGAGQPQHF	TGTGCCAGCTCACCTTATGGACCGGGACAGGGGGCCGGACAGCCCCAGCATTTT	NA	TRBV18	TRBD1	TRBJ1-5
CSVSGPSQETQYF	TGCAGCGTTTCAGGCCCCAGCCAAGAGACCCAGTACTTC	NA	TRBV29-1	NA	TRBJ2-5
CASTSRSTDTQYF	TGTGCCAGCACTAGTAGAAGCACAGATACGCAGTATTTT	NA	TRBV19	NA	TRBJ2-3
CASSWNGGATDTQYF	TGTGCCAGCAGCTGGAACGGGGGGGCCACAGATACGCAGTATTTT	NA	TRBV11-3	TRBD2	TRBJ2-3
CASSLGTGVEAFF	TGTGCCAGCAGTTTAGGGACAGGGGTTGAAGCTTTCTTT	NA	TRBV28	TRBD1	TRBJ1-1
CASSPQASGAYEQYF	TGTGCCAGCTCACCACAAGCTAGCGGAGCCTACGAGCAGTACTTC	once	TRBV18	TRBD2	TRBJ2-7
CASSTWGVYSNQPQHF	TGTGCCAGCAGCACCTGGGGGGTTTATAGCAATCAGCCCCAGCATTTT	NA	TRBV5-6	NA	TRBJ1-5
CASSLGRMSSTDTQYF	TGCGCCAGCAGCTTGGGGAGGATGTCTAGCACAGATACGCAGTATTTT	NA	TRBV5-1	NA	TRBJ2-3
CASTHIAGGQGEQFF	TGCGCCAGCACTCACATAGCGGGGGGGCAGGGTGAGCAGTTCTTC	NA	TRBV5-1	TRBD2	TRBJ2-1
CASNFFRSNQPQHF	TGTGCCAGTAATTTTTTCAGGAGCAATCAGCCCCAGCATTTT	NA	TRBV19	NA	TRBJ1-5
CASSAWETQYF	TGTGCCAGCAGCGCGTGGGAGACCCAGTACTTC	NA	TRBV7-9	NA	TRBJ2-5
CASRETGENQPQHF	TGTGCCAGCAGAGAGACAGGGGAAAATCAGCCCCAGCATTTT	NA	TRBV6-1	TRBD1	TRBJ1-5
CASRDQGKGYTF	TGTGCCAGCAGGGACCAGGGGAAAGGCTACACCTTC	NA	TRBV6-5	NA	TRBJ1-2
CASHSSGSSYEQYF	TGTGCCAGCCATTCTAGCGGGAGCTCCTACGAGCAGTACTTC	NA	TRBV27	TRBD2	TRBJ2-7
CASSLGGSAGGTYNEQFF	TGTGCCAGCAGCTTGGGGGGGTCAGCCGGAGGGACCTACAATGAGCAGTTCTTC	NA	TRBV5-4	NA	TRBJ2-1